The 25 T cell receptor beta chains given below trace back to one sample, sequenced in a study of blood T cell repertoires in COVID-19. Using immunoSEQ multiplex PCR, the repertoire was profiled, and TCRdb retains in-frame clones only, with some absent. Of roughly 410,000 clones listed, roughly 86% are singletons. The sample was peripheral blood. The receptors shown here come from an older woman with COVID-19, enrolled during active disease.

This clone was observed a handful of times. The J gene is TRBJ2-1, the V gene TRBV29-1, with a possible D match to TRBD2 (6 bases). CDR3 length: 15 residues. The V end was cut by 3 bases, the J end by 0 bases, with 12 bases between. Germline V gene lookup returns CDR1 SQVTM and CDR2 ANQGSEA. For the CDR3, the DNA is TGCAGCGTTGAGGAGGGCCAGTTCTCCTACAATGAGCAGTTCTTC. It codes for CSVEEGQFSYNEQFF.

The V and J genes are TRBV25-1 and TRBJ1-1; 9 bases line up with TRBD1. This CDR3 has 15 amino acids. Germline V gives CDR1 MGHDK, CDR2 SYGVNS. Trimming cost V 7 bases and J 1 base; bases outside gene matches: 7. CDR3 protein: CASKKGTGRNTEAFF. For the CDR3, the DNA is TGTGCCAGCAAAAAAGGGACAGGGAGGAACACTGAAGCTTTCTTT.

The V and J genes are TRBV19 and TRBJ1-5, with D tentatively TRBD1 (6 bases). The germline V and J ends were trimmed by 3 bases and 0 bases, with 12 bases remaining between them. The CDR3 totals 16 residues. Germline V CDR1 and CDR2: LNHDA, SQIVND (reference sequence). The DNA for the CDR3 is TGTGCCAGTAGTATGCAACAGGGTTTTAGCAATCAGCCCCAGCATTTT. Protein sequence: CASSMQQGFSNQPQHF.

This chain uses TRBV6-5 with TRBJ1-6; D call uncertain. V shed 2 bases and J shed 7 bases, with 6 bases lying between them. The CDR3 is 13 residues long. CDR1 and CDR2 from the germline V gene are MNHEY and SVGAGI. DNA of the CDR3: TGTGCCAGCAGTTACAACAGAAATTCACCCCTCCACTTT. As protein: CASSYNRNSPLHF.

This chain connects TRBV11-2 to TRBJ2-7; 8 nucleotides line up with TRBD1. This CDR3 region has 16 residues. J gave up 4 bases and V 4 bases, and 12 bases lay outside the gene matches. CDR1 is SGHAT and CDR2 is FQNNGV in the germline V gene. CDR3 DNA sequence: TGTGCCAGCAGCTCCAGGACAGGGTGGTTATCGTACGAGCAGTACTTC. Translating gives CASSSRTGWLSYEQYF.

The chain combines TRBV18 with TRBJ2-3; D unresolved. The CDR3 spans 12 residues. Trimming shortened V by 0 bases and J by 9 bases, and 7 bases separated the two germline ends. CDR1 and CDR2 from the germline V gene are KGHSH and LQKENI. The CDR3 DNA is TGTGCCAGCTCACCACCGGCGGAGACGCAGTATTTT. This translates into CASSPPAETQYF.

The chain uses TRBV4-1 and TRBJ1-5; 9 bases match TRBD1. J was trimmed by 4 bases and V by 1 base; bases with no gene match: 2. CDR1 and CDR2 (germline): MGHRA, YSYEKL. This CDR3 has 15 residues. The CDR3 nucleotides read TGCGCCAGCAGCCAAGTGGGGACAGGGAATCAGCCCCAGCATTTT. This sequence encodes CASSQVGTGNQPQHF.

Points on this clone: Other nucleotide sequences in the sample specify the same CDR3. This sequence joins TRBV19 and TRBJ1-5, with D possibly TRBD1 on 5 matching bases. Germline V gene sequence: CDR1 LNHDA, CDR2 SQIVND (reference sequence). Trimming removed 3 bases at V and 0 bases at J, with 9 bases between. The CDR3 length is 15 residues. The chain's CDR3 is CASSIGGGSNQPQHF. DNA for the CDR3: TGTGCCAGTAGTATCGGCGGGGGTAGCAATCAGCCCCAGCATTTT.

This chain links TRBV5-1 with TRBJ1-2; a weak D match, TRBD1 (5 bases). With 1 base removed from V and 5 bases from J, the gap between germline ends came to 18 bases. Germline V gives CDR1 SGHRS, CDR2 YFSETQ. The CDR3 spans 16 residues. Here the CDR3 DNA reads TGCGCCAGCAGCTTGACCTCGGGCGGGGGAAGATATGGCTACACCTTC. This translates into CASSLTSGGGRYGYTF. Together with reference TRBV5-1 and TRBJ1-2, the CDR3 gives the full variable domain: KAGVTQTPRYLIKTRGQQVTLSCSPISGHRSVSWYQQTPGQGLQFLFEYFSETQRNKGNFPGRFSGRQFSNSRSEMNVSTLELGDSALYLCASSLTSGGGRYGYTFGSGTRLTVV.

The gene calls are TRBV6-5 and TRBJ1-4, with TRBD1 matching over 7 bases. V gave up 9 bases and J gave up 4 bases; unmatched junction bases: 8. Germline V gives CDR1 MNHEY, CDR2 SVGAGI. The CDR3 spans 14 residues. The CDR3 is CASSGQAHNEKLFF. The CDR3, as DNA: TGTGCCAGTTCTGGACAGGCGCATAATGAAAAACTGTTTTTT.

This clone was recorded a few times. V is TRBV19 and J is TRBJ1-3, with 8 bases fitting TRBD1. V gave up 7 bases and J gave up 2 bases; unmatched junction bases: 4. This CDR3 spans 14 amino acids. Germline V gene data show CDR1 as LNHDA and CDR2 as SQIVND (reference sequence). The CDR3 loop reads CASKDRETGNTIYF. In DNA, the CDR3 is TGTGCCAGTAAGGACAGGGAAACTGGAAACACCATATATTTT.

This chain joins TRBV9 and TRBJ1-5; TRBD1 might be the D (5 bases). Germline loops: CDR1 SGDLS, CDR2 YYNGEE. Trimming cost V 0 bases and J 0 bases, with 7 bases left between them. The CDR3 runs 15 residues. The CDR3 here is CASSVGGDSNQPQHF. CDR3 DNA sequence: TGTGCCAGCAGCGTAGGGGGGGATAGCAATCAGCCCCAGCATTTT.

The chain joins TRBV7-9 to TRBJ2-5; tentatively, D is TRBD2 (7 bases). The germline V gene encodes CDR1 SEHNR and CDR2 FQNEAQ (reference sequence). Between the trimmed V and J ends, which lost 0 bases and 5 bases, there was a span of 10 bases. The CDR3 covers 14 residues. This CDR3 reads CASSLAGGAETQYF. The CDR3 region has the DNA TGTGCCAGCAGCTTAGCAGGGGGGGCGGAGACCCAGTACTTC.

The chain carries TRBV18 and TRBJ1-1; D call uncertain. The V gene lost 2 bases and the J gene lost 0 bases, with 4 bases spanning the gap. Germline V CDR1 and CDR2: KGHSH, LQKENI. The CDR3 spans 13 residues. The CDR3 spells CASSPIMNTEAFF. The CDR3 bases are TGTGCCAGCTCACCAATAATGAACACTGAAGCTTTCTTT.

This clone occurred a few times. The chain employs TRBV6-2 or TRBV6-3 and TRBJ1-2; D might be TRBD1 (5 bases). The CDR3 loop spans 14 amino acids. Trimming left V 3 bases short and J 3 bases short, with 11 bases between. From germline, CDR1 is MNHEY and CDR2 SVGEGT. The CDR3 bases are TGTGCCAGCAGTTATGGGCAGGGCCACTATGGCTACACCTTC. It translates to CASSYGQGHYGYTF.

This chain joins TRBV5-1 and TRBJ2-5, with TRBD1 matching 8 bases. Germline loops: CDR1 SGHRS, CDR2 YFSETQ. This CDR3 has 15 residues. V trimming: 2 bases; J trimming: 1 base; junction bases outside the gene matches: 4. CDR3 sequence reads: CASSFPGGGQETQYF. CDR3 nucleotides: TGCGCCAGCAGCTTCCCAGGGGGCGGCCAAGAGACCCAGTACTTC.

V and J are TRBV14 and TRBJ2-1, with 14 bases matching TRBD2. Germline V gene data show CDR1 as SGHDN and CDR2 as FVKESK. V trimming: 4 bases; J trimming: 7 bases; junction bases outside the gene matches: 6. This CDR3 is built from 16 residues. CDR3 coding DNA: TGTGCCAGCAGCCGGTGGACTAGCGGGGGGTGGAATGAGCAGTTCTTC. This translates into CASSRWTSGGWNEQFF.

The chain's CDR3 is CASSLYTSPFDTGELFF. In nucleotides, the CDR3 is TGTGCCAGCAGTTTATACACGTCTCCGTTCGACACCGGGGAGCTGTTTTTT. The chain employs TRBV28 and TRBJ2-2; D gene unclear. This CDR3 has 17 residues. Trimming pared 1 base from V and 3 bases from J, leaving 15 bases between. CDR1 and CDR2 (germline): MDHEN, SYDVKM.

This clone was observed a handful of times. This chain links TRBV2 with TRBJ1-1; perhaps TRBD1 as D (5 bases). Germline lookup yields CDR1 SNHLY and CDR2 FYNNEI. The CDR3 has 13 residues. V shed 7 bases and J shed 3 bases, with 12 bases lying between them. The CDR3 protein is CASTYGRDTEAFF. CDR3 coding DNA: TGTGCCAGCACCTACGGCAGGGACACTGAAGCTTTCTTT.

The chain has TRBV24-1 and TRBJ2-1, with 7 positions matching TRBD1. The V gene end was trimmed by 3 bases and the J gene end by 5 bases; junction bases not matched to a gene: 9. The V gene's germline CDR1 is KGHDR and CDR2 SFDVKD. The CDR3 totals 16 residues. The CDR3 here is CATSDRYRGEDNEQFF. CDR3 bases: TGTGCCACCAGTGATCGATACAGGGGAGAAGACAATGAGCAGTTCTTC.

CDR3 protein: CASRHPTLVETQYF. The DNA for the CDR3 is TGTGCCAGCAGACACCCGACATTGGTAGAGACCCAGTACTTC. V and J are TRBV27 and TRBJ2-5; D is unclear. The length of the CDR3 is 14 residues. The germline V and J ends were trimmed by 6 bases and 4 bases, with 15 bases remaining between them. Germline values: CDR1 MNHEY, CDR2 SMNVEV (reference sequence).

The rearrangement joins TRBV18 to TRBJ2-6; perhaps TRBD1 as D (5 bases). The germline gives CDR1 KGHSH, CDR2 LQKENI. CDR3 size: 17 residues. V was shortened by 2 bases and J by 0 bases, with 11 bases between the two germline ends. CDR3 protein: CASSPATVLSGANVLTF. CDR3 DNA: TGTGCCAGCTCACCAGCGACAGTCCTCTCTGGGGCCAACGTCCTGACTTTC.

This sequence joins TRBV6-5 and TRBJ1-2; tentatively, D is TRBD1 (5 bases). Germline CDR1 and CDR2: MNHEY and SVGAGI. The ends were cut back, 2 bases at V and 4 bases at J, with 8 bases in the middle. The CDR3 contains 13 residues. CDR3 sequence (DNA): TGTGCCAGCAGTTACAATGGGGCCTATGGCTACACCTTC. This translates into CASSYNGAYGYTF.

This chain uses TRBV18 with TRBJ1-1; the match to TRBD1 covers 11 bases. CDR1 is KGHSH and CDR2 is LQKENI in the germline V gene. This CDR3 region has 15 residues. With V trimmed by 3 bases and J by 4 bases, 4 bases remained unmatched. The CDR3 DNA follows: TGTGCCAGCTCACCGCCCGGGACAGGGGGCACTGAAGCTTTCTTT. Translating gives CASSPPGTGGTEAFF.

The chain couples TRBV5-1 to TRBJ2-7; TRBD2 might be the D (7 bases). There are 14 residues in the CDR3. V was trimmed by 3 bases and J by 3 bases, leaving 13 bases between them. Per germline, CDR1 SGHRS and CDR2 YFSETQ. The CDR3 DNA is TGCGCCAGCAGCTCATCGGGGGGCTTCTACGAGCAGTACTTC. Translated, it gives CASSSSGGFYEQYF.